This T cell receptor (beta chain) was captured in a study of cytomegalovirus exposure and HLA in healthy donors. Overall study results and limits: Researchers reported in a later analysis that a missense DCLRE1C variant was tied to TCR beta V- and J-gene trimming.

A word on this clone: Its target is unknown. An end of the junction differs from the germline gene, which may be a read error.

The study ran its PCR with 60 Vbeta and 13 Jbeta primers. Repertoires were generated with immunoSEQ multiplex PCR, while TCRdb's copy carries only in-frame clones and drops some. Of approximately 300,000 clones in the sample, roughly 80% were seen once. Input material: PBMCs. This TCR derives from a girl aged 2-10 years in good health and CMV-seronegative.

DNA of the CDR3: TGTTCCAGCAGCCCTACTAACATAGCGGGAGGGCCTTGGGAGCAGTTCTTC. Its protein is CSSSPTNIAGGPWEQFF. The chain uses TRBV7-9 and TRBJ2-1; 11 positions match TRBD2. The germline gives CDR1 SEHNR, CDR2 FQNEAQ (reference sequence). The CDR3 length is 17 residues.